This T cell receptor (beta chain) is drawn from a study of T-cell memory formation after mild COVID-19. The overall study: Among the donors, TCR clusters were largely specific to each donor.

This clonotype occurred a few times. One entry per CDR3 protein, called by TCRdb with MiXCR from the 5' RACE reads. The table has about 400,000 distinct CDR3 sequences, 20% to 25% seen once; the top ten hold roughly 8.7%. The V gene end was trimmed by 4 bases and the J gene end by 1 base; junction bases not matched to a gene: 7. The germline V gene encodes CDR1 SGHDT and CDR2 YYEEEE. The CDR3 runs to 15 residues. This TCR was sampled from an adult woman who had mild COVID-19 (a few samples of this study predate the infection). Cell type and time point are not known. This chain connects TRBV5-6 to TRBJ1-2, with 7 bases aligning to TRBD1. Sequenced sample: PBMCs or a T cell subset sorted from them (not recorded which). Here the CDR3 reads CASSGRGQLNYGYTF. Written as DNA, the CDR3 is TGTGCCAGCAGCGGGCGGGGACAGCTTAACTATGGCTACACCTTC.